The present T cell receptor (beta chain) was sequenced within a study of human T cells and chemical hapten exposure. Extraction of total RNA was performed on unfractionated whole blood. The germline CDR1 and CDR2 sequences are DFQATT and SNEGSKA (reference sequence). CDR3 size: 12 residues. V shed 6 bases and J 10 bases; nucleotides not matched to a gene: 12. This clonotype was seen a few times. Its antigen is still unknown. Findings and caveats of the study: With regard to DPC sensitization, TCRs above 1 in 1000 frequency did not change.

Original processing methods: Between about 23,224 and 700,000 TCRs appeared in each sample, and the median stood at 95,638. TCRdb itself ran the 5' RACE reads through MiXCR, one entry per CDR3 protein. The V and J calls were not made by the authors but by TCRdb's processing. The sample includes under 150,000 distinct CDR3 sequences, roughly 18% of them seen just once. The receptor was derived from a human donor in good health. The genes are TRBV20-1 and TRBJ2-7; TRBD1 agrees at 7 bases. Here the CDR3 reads CSAGPGTVGQYF. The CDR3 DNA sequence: TGCAGTGCGGGACCCGGGACAGTGGGTCAGTACTTC.